These 32 T cell receptor beta chains share one sample of origin, sequenced in a study of response to subunit inactivated influenza vaccine (dated by TCRdb to the late 2010s). Library preparation employed RT-PCR. TCRdb lists the instrument as Illumina HiSeq 2500. TCRdb ran its own pipeline on the public reads, namely fastp trimming at Q25 and MiXCR clone calling, and kept in-frame beta chains. Rows are unified per CDR3 protein, each entry keeping the most common DNA and genes. The sample contains about 620,000 distinct CDR3 sequences, over 9.5% of them found a single time. The ten largest make up roughly 10% of the sample. The material sequenced was PBMCs from blood, taken on the day of vaccination. The receptors were sampled from a man aged 45-60 years who received an inactivated influenza vaccine. Donor details come from another sample of the same person, matched by shared clones.

This clonotype has a count of ten or more. The rearrangement links TRBV20-1 to TRBJ2-7, with TRBD2 matching over 7 bases. The CDR3 runs 12 residues. The germline V gene encodes CDR1 DFQATT and CDR2 SNEGSKA (reference sequence). The ends lost 1 base at V and 7 bases at J; junction bases unmatched: 4. The CDR3 loop is CSARVAAGEQYF. DNA for the CDR3: TGCAGTGCTAGAGTCGCAGCGGGAGAGCAGTACTTC.

This clonotype was detected many times. The chain combines TRBV6-2 or TRBV6-3 with TRBJ2-1, with 12 bases aligning to TRBD2. The junction had 9 bases not matched to a gene; V was cut back by 5 bases and J by 4 bases. Germline CDR1 and CDR2: MNHEY and SVGEGT. This CDR3 has 17 amino acids. DNA for the CDR3: TGTGCCAGCAGTGAGACTAGCGGGAGTCATTCGTACAATGAGCAGTTCTTC. Translation: CASSETSGSHSYNEQFF.

The V and J genes are TRBV10-3 and TRBJ1-4, with D uncertain. Per germline, CDR1 ENHRY and CDR2 SYGVKD. The CDR3 spans 14 residues. V gave up 9 bases and J gave up 3 bases, with 14 bases separating them. CDR3 sequence: CAISEPPANEKLFF. The CDR3 DNA sequence: TGTGCCATTTCGGAGCCACCCGCTAATGAAAAACTGTTTTTT.

This chain joins TRBV2 and TRBJ2-6, with unresolved D. Trimming shortened V by 2 bases and J by 2 bases, and 7 bases separated the two germline ends. This CDR3 contains 15 residues. The germline V gene has CDR1 SNHLY and CDR2 FYNNEI. The CDR3 region has the DNA TGTGCCAGCAGTGAAATAGGGACTGGGGCCAACGTCCTGACTTTC. Translated, it gives CASSEIGTGANVLTF.

DNA for the CDR3: TGTGCCATCAGCCCGGACAGGGATTACACCGGGGAGCTGTTTTTT. Translating gives CAISPDRDYTGELFF. The rearrangement uses TRBV12-3 or TRBV12-4 and TRBJ2-2; TRBD1 agrees at 8 bases. V lost 10 bases and J lost 3; bases outside the gene matches: 10. This CDR3 is built from 15 residues.

The chain couples TRBV3-1 to TRBJ2-3; tentatively, D is TRBD2 (5 bases). The CDR3 consists of 17 residues. V lost 0 bases, J lost 2 bases, and 15 bases lay in between. From germline, CDR1 is LGHDT and CDR2 YNNKEL (reference sequence). Here the CDR3 DNA reads TGTGCCAGCAGCCAAGAACCCCCGAGGACTGACACAGATACGCAGTATTTT. Translated, it gives CASSQEPPRTDTDTQYF.

This sequence joins TRBV15 and TRBJ2-7; D possibly corresponds to TRBD1 (6 bases). V was cut by 5 bases and J by 6 bases, with 20 bases left in between. CDR1 LNHNV and CDR2 YYDKDF come from the germline V gene (reference sequence). This CDR3 spans 15 amino acids. DNA for the CDR3: TGTGCCACCAGCGCCCAGAACTCCGGGACATTCGAGCAGTACTTC. Protein product: CATSAQNSGTFEQYF.

For this clonotype: An end of the junction does not agree with germline; a read error may underlie this. The rearrangement uses TRBV4-3 and TRBJ2-5; D is unclear. Germline CDR1 LGHNA, CDR2 YSLEER. The CDR3 is 18 amino acids. The DNA of the CDR3 is TGCGCCAGCAGTCAAGCCCTGCCTTGGGGTTTGTACCAAGAGACCCAGTACTTC. Translating it yields CASSQALPWGLYQETQYF.

This clonotype was picked up a small number of times. This chain uses TRBV6-1 with TRBJ2-1; D tentatively fits TRBD1 or TRBD2 (5 bases each). The CDR3 has 13 amino acids. The germline V gene has CDR1 MNHNS and CDR2 SASEGT. Trimming took off 7 bases at V and 7 bases at J, with 14 bases between the two ends. For the CDR3, the DNA is TGTGCCAGCACACGGGGCCCGTGGAATGAGCAGTTCTTC. Its protein is CASTRGPWNEQFF.

This clonotype was observed a few times. The J gene is TRBJ2-7, the V gene TRBV5-1; the D gene is possibly TRBD2 (6 bases). The CDR3 length is 15 residues. Germline-derived CDR1 and CDR2 are SGHRS and YFSETQ. V was shortened by 0 bases and J by 5 bases, with 15 bases between the two germline ends. The CDR3 DNA reads TGCGCCAGCAGCTTGGCGGGGACTGACACCAACGAGCAGTACTTC. As protein: CASSLAGTDTNEQYF.

The chain is built from TRBV12-3 or TRBV12-4 and TRBJ1-1, with unresolved D. Trimming removed 7 bases at V and 4 bases at J, with 16 bases between. The CDR3 is 14 residues long. The CDR3 loop is CASTQPGRVTEAFF. The CDR3 DNA reads TGTGCCAGCACCCAACCGGGGAGGGTCACTGAAGCTTTCTTT.

The chain links TRBV5-6 to TRBJ2-7, with 9 positions matching TRBD1. The V and J ends lost 4 bases and 6 bases, in that order; junction bases with no gene match: 8. The CDR3 has 14 amino acids. The V gene's germline CDR1 is SGHDT and CDR2 YYEEEE. This CDR3 is CASSQDRGPVEQYF. The DNA for the CDR3 is TGTGCCAGCAGCCAGGACAGGGGTCCGGTCGAGCAGTACTTC.

The genes are TRBV19 and TRBJ2-1, with D possibly TRBD2 on 6 matching bases. The CDR3 totals 17 residues. The germline CDR1 and CDR2 sequences are LNHDA and SQIVND (reference sequence). V lost 6 bases, J lost 0 bases, and 18 bases lay in between. The CDR3 reads CASSPFGRGSSYNEQFF. DNA of the CDR3: TGTGCCAGTAGCCCCTTTGGACGGGGGAGCTCCTACAATGAGCAGTTCTTC.

The rearrangement joins TRBV29-1 to TRBJ2-5; TRBD2 matches at 13 bases. V trimming: 8 bases; J trimming: 5 bases; junction bases outside the gene matches: 11. The CDR3 loop spans 15 amino acids. The germline gives CDR1 SQVTM, CDR2 ANQGSEA. The CDR3 sequence is CSSGRTSGSRETQYF. DNA for the CDR3: TGCAGCTCAGGGAGGACTAGCGGGAGTCGGGAGACCCAGTACTTC. The full variable domain, completed using reference TRBV29-1 and TRBJ2-5, is SAVISQKPSRDICQRGTSLTIQCQVDSQVTMMFWYRQQPGQSLTLIATANQGSEATYESGFVIDKFPISRPNLTFSTLTVSNMSPEDSSIYLCSSGRTSGSRETQYFGPGTRLLVL.

The rearrangement links TRBV4-1 to TRBJ2-4, with TRBD2 as a possible D gene (7 bases). Trimming shortened V by 1 base and J by 0 bases, and 13 bases separated the two germline ends. There are 17 residues in the CDR3. Germline CDR1 and CDR2: MGHRA and YSYEKL. DNA for the CDR3: TGCGCCAGCAGCCAAGCTGGGGGGGGCCTAGCCAAAAACATTCAGTACTTC. It yields the protein CASSQAGGGLAKNIQYF.

This clonotype was observed a few times. The chain joins TRBV15 to TRBJ2-2; D possibly uses TRBD1 or TRBD2 (5 bases each). V was shortened by 5 bases and J by 2 bases, with 12 bases between the two germline ends. This CDR3 is 15 amino acids long. From germline, CDR1 is LNHNV and CDR2 YYDKDF (reference sequence). CDR3: CATSGTELNTGELFF. Here the CDR3 DNA reads TGTGCCACCAGCGGGACGGAACTCAACACCGGGGAGCTGTTTTTT.

This clonotype has at least ten counts. The V and J genes are TRBV12-3 or TRBV12-4 and TRBJ2-4; D unresolved. The V gene lost 6 bases and the J gene lost 0 bases, with 18 bases spanning the gap. CDR3 length: 17 residues. CDR3 protein: CASSVPPTGLAKNIQYF. The CDR3 coding sequence is TGTGCCAGCAGCGTACCCCCGACTGGTCTAGCCAAAAACATTCAGTACTTC.

The chain carries TRBV2 and TRBJ2-1; TRBD1 agrees at 9 bases. V lost 6 bases, J lost 1 base, and 4 bases stayed unmatched. This CDR3 has 15 amino acids. The germline gives CDR1 SNHLY, CDR2 FYNNEI. DNA for the CDR3: TGTGCCAGCAGGAGAGACAGGGGGTCCTACAATGAGCAGTTCTTC. Amino acid sequence: CASRRDRGSYNEQFF.

This chain's CDR3 is CASSFGQTGFDEQYF. The CDR3 region has the DNA TGTGCCAGCAGTTTTGGCCAGACAGGGTTCGACGAGCAGTACTTC. The chain joins TRBV27 to TRBJ2-7; 7 bases line up with TRBD1. CDR1 and CDR2 from the germline V gene are MNHEY and SMNVEV (reference sequence). V gave up 3 bases and J gave up 5 bases; unmatched junction bases: 10. The CDR3 contains 15 residues.

The rearrangement joins TRBV6-5 to TRBJ2-2; D is perhaps TRBD1 (5 bases). The length of the CDR3 is 15 residues. V was shortened by 0 bases and J by 6 bases, with 11 bases between the two germline ends. Germline CDR1 reads MNHEY; CDR2 reads SVGAGI. The CDR3 region is CASSYSRTQAGELFF. Written as DNA, the CDR3 is TGTGCCAGCAGTTACTCGAGGACACAGGCCGGGGAGCTGTTTTTT.

This clonotype appeared a few times. This chain joins TRBV6-1 and TRBJ2-1; D assignment may be TRBD1 or TRBD2 (5 bases each). The V gene lost 1 base and the J gene lost 4 bases, with 11 bases spanning the gap. The CDR3 runs to 15 residues. Germline lookup yields CDR1 MNHNS and CDR2 SASEGT. Here the CDR3 reads CASSEGGQGYNEQFF. DNA for the CDR3: TGTGCCAGCAGTGAAGGAGGGCAGGGTTACAATGAGCAGTTCTTC.

The sample holds a few counts of this clonotype. The chain uses TRBV6-2 or TRBV6-3 and TRBJ2-7; no definite D call. V lost 2 bases, J lost 1 base, and 6 bases lay in between. The CDR3 covers 13 residues. Germline V gene lookup returns CDR1 MNHEY and CDR2 SVGEGT. In nucleotides, the CDR3 is TGTGCCAGCAGTTACAGGCGTTCCTACGAGCAGTACTTC. Protein sequence: CASSYRRSYEQYF.

This clonotype was recorded at least ten times. This chain links TRBV12-3 or TRBV12-4 with TRBJ2-5; D is ambiguous. V lost 8 bases, J lost 0 bases, and 7 bases lay in between. This CDR3 spans 12 amino acids. CDR3 DNA: TGTGCCAGCGGGCTAAACCAAGAGACCCAGTACTTC. Residues: CASGLNQETQYF.

This clonotype has more than one count but fewer than ten. The rearrangement uses TRBV12-3 or TRBV12-4 and TRBJ1-4; D is perhaps TRBD1 (5 bases). Trimming took off 0 bases at V and 8 bases at J, with 13 bases between the two ends. This CDR3 comprises 15 residues. This CDR3 is CASSLAHDPGEKLFF. CDR3 nucleotide sequence: TGTGCCAGCAGTTTAGCGCATGATCCAGGGGAAAAACTGTTTTTT.

This chain uses TRBV20-1 with TRBJ1-3; D possibly corresponds to TRBD1 (6 bases). This CDR3 contains 14 residues. V lost 3 bases, J lost 4 bases, and 13 bases lay in between. The V gene's germline CDR1 is DFQATT and CDR2 SNEGSKA (reference sequence). This CDR3 reads CSASSQGVGNTIYF. The CDR3 nucleotides read TGCAGTGCTAGTTCACAGGGCGTGGGAAACACCATATATTTT.

J is TRBJ1-1 and V is TRBV23-1; no clear D gene. TRBV23-1 falls under the ORF class, with uncertain function. V gave up 0 bases and J gave up 1 base, with 6 bases separating them. CDR3 size: 14 residues. The CDR3 DNA reads TGCGCCAGCAGTCAATCGAGCAGGAACACTGAAGCTTTCTTT. The encoded protein is CASSQSSRNTEAFF.

This clonotype was seen many times. Compared with germline, one end of the junction differs, possibly owing to a read error. The V gene is TRBV5-1, the J gene TRBJ2-1; TRBD2 might be the D (5 bases). The CDR3 spans 12 residues. Germline V gene lookup returns CDR1 SGHRS and CDR2 YFSETQ. The CDR3 region has the DNA TGTGCCAGCAGCTTGGAGGTTGGTGAGCAGTTCTTC. Translation: CASSLEVGEQFF. Full variable domain (remainder filled in from reference TRBV5-1 and TRBJ2-1): KAGVTQTPRYLIKTRGQQVTLSCSPISGHRSVSWYQQTPGQGLQFLFEYFSETQRNKGNFPGRFSGRQFSNSRSEMNVSTLELGDSALYLCASSLEVGEQFFGPGTRLTVL.

Regarding this clonotype: A much larger clone differs from this one at a single base, so this may be a read error. The genes are TRBV20-1 and TRBJ2-7; 10 nucleotides align to TRBD2. Germline V gives CDR1 DFQATT, CDR2 SNEGSKA (reference sequence). This CDR3 region has 13 residues. CDR3 sequence (DNA): TGCAGTGCAGAAAGCGGGAGGGAATACGAGCAGCACTTC. It yields the protein CSAESGREYEQHF.

This clonotype was observed a handful of times. V usage is TRBV5-1 and J usage is TRBJ1-1; D unresolved. CDR3 size: 16 residues. V was trimmed by 3 bases and J by 0 bases, leaving 15 bases between them. The germline V gene encodes CDR1 SGHRS and CDR2 YFSETQ. The CDR3 reads CASSYAPGGVNTEAFF. Written as DNA, the CDR3 is TGCGCCAGCAGCTACGCACCAGGCGGGGTGAACACTGAAGCTTTCTTT. The entire variable domain, with the rest obtained from reference TRBV5-1 and TRBJ1-1, is as follows: KAGVTQTPRYLIKTRGQQVTLSCSPISGHRSVSWYQQTPGQGLQFLFEYFSETQRNKGNFPGRFSGRQFSNSRSEMNVSTLELGDSALYLCASSYAPGGVNTEAFFGQGTRLTVV.

A few counts support this clonotype. This chain connects TRBV4-1 to TRBJ1-4; 10 bases agree with TRBD1. After removal of 2 bases from V and 6 bases from J, the junction contained 3 bases not matched to a gene. The V gene's germline CDR1 is MGHRA and CDR2 YSYEKL. This CDR3 contains 15 residues. CDR3 sequence: CASSQRGTGDEKLFF. The CDR3 DNA sequence: TGCGCCAGCAGCCAACGGGGGACAGGGGATGAAAAACTGTTTTTT.

V and J are TRBV11-2 and TRBJ2-2, with TRBD2 matching over 12 bases. The V segment lost 1 base and the J segment 2 bases; nucleotides outside the gene matches: 5. This CDR3 has 18 amino acids. In germline, CDR1 is SGHAT, CDR2 FQNNGV. The CDR3 reads CASSLVTSGGLNTGELFF. The CDR3 coding sequence is TGTGCCAGCAGCTTAGTGACTAGCGGGGGCCTTAACACCGGGGAGCTGTTTTTT. The variable domain in full, with the rest retrieved from reference TRBV11-2 and TRBJ2-2, is EAGVAQSPRYKIIEKRQSVAFWCNPISGHATLYWYQQILGQGPKLLIQFQNNGVVDDSQLPKDRFSAERLKGVDSTLKIQPAKLEDSAVYLCASSLVTSGGLNTGELFFGEGSRLTVL.

V is TRBV14 and J is TRBJ2-7; D not certain. The germline V gene has CDR1 SGHDN and CDR2 FVKESK. The CDR3 is 13 residues long. The V end was cut by 1 base, the J end by 6 bases, with 10 bases between. The CDR3 DNA follows: TGTGCCAGCAGCCAAGTGTCAGGATCCGAGCAGTACTTC. Residues: CASSQVSGSEQYF.